These 20 T cell receptor beta chains were all obtained from the same sample, sequenced in a study of T cell repertoires in ileal Crohn's disease. Libraries were prepared by immunoSEQ multiplex PCR; TCRdb keeps only in-frame clonotypes and omits some of them. Among roughly 15,000 clones, about 85% were seen once, and the ten largest hold around 6%. Sequenced input: ileal tissue. The receptors here all came from an adult with Crohn's disease.

The V call is TRBV5-1, the J call TRBJ1-2, with D perhaps matching TRBD1 (5 bases). V was trimmed by 1 base and J by 0 bases, leaving 10 bases between them. The CDR3 consists of 15 residues. Germline CDR1 and CDR2: SGHRS and YFSETQ. The CDR3 coding sequence is TGCGCCAGCAGCTTGTCTCAGGGAACTAACTATGGCTACACCTTC. It specifies CASSLSQGTNYGYTF.

This rearrangement joins TRBV30 to TRBJ1-3; D call uncertain. The CDR3 spans 17 residues. The germline gives CDR1 GTSNPN, CDR2 SVGIG (reference sequence). V lost 0 bases and J 2 bases, leaving 17 bases between the germline ends. The CDR3 DNA sequence: TGTGCCTGGAGTGTGGGAGCAGTTGGGAAAACTGGAAACACCATATATTTT. Its protein is CAWSVGAVGKTGNTIYF.

This sequence joins TRBV11-2 and TRBJ2-2, with TRBD2 matching over 10 bases. This CDR3 is built from 14 residues. V was clipped by 5 bases and J by 7 bases; unmatched bases: 4. Germline CDR1 and CDR2: SGHAT and FQNNGV. The CDR3 sequence: CASSRTSGIGELFF. CDR3 sequence (DNA): TGTGCCAGCAGCCGGACTAGCGGTATCGGGGAGCTGTTTTTT.

CDR3 DNA: TGTGCCAGCAGCCAGGGGGGCGGGGGGCGGAGTGAAGCTTTCTTT. Its translation: CASSQGGGGRSEAFF. The chain has TRBV7-2 and TRBJ1-1; 7 nucleotides match TRBD1. This CDR3 has 15 amino acids. Germline values: CDR1 SGHTA, CDR2 FQGNSA. V trimming: 5 bases; J trimming: 7 bases; junction bases outside the gene matches: 13.

The chain employs TRBV30 and TRBJ2-7; D unclear. The length of the CDR3 is 12 residues. CDR1 and CDR2 (germline): GTSNPN, SVGIG (reference sequence). Deletions cut 2 bases from V and 3 bases from J, with 8 bases between. The CDR3 spells CAWSFQIYEQYF. The CDR3 coding sequence is TGTGCCTGGAGTTTCCAGATCTACGAGCAGTACTTC. The variable domain in full, with the rest retrieved from reference TRBV30 and TRBJ2-7, is SQTIHQWPATLVQPVGSPLSLECTVEGTSNPNLYWYRQAAGRGLQLLFYSVGIGQISSEVPQNLSASRPQDRQFILSSKKLLLSDSGFYLCAWSFQIYEQYFGPGTRLTVT.

The gene calls are TRBV27 and TRBJ2-7; 8 positions match TRBD2. CDR1 is MNHEY, CDR2 SMNVEV, per germline (reference sequence). J lost 3 bases, V lost 3 bases, and 4 bases had no gene match. This CDR3 region has 14 residues. The CDR3 DNA reads TGTGCCAGCAGTTTCAGCGGGAGTATCTACGAGCAGTACTTC. It is translated as CASSFSGSIYEQYF.

The chain links TRBV19 to TRBJ2-7, with D possibly being TRBD1 (6 bases). The CDR3 contains 13 residues. With 3 bases removed from V and 4 bases from J, the gap between germline ends came to 10 bases. Per germline, CDR1 LNHDA and CDR2 SQIVND (reference sequence). The CDR3 nucleotides read TGTGCCAGTAGTATCGAACAGGGATACGAGCAGTACTTC. Amino acids: CASSIEQGYEQYF.

V is TRBV4-3 and J is TRBJ1-5; D perhaps matches TRBD1 (5 bases). Trimming left V 0 bases short and J 7 bases short, with 7 bases between. Per the germline V gene, CDR1 is LGHNA and CDR2 is YSLEER. The CDR3 runs 13 residues. The CDR3 DNA reads TGCGCCAGCAGCCAAGAGGGGGGACAGCCCCAGCATTTT. It specifies CASSQEGGQPQHF.

The V call is TRBV18, the J call TRBJ1-1; D is perhaps TRBD1 (5 bases). This CDR3 has 14 residues. V dropped 5 bases and J dropped 6 bases, with 16 bases sitting between them. Germline V gene lookup returns CDR1 KGHSH and CDR2 LQKENI. The chain's CDR3 is CASSKSQGGAEAFF. CDR3 coding DNA: TGTGCCAGCTCAAAAAGCCAGGGAGGCGCTGAAGCTTTCTTT.

The chain links TRBV5-1 to TRBJ1-1; TRBD1 aligns across 10 bases. V lost 4 bases, J lost 7 bases, and 7 bases stayed unmatched. The germline V gene has CDR1 SGHRS and CDR2 YFSETQ. This CDR3 contains 14 residues. The DNA for the CDR3 is TGCGCCAGCAGCGGGGGACAGGGGTTCGATGAAGCTTTCTTT. Translating gives CASSGGQGFDEAFF.

In DNA, the CDR3 is TGTGCCAGCAGTTCGCAGCAGCCCCAGCATTTT. Translating it yields CASSSQQPQHF. J is TRBJ1-5 and V is TRBV6-6; D gene unclear. V shed 4 bases and J shed 7 bases, with 5 bases lying between them. CDR1 and CDR2 from the germline V gene are MNHNY and SVGAGI (reference sequence). This CDR3 spans 11 amino acids.

The genes are TRBV20-1 and TRBJ1-1; possibly TRBD1 for D (5 bases). With 6 bases removed from V and 10 bases from J, the gap between germline ends came to 12 bases. The germline CDR1 and CDR2 sequences are DFQATT and SNEGSKA (reference sequence). This CDR3 spans 10 amino acids. As DNA, the CDR3 is TGCAGTGCCCCGGGGGTGACAGCTTTCTTT. It yields the protein CSAPGVTAFF.

The rearrangement links TRBV6-1 to TRBJ1-5; TRBD1 might be the D (5 bases). CDR1 MNHNS and CDR2 SASEGT come from the germline V gene. Deletions cut 3 bases from V and 2 bases from J, with 8 bases between. The CDR3 extends over 14 amino acids. Here the CDR3 reads CASSEQGGNQPQHF. CDR3 coding DNA: TGTGCCAGCAGTGAGCAGGGTGGCAATCAGCCCCAGCATTTT.

The chain links TRBV7-2 to TRBJ2-7; TRBD2 is a possible D gene (7 bases). This CDR3 is 15 amino acids long. Germline CDR1 SGHTA, CDR2 FQGNSA. Trimming pared 3 bases from V and 5 bases from J, leaving 17 bases between. CDR3 sequence reads: CASSFSGQGSDEQYF. The CDR3 DNA reads as TGTGCCAGCAGCTTTAGCGGGCAGGGGAGCGACGAGCAGTACTTC.

The chain couples TRBV29-1 to TRBJ2-3, with 9 bases that match TRBD2. This CDR3 contains 16 residues. Germline lookup yields CDR1 SQVTM and CDR2 ANQGSEA. Trimming removed 6 bases from V and 1 base from J; junction bases left unmatched: 11. CDR3 amino acids: CSVGSGGYGGTDTQYF. The CDR3 DNA reads TGCAGCGTGGGTAGCGGGGGTTATGGTGGCACAGATACGCAGTATTTT.

The CDR3 loop reads CASSEAASEHETQYF. The CDR3 DNA sequence: TGTGCCAGCAGTGAAGCGGCAAGTGAACATGAGACCCAGTACTTC. The chain is built from TRBV2 and TRBJ2-5; no firm D call. Germline lookup yields CDR1 SNHLY and CDR2 FYNNEI. CDR3 size: 15 residues. V dropped 0 bases and J dropped 5 bases, with 13 bases sitting between them.

The chain links TRBV5-1 to TRBJ2-2; 9 bases are a match to TRBD1. The V gene's germline CDR1 is SGHRS and CDR2 YFSETQ. CDR3 length: 14 residues. V dropped 2 bases and J dropped 6; count of bases not matched to a gene: 2. In DNA form, the CDR3 reads TGCGCCAGCAGCTTACAGGGGGCATCCGGGGAGCTGTTTTTT. This translates into CASSLQGASGELFF.

V is TRBV5-5 and J is TRBJ1-5; 8 bases match TRBD1. The ends lost 1 base at V and 0 bases at J; junction bases unmatched: 0. CDR3 length equals 15 residues. Per the germline V gene, CDR1 is SGHKS and CDR2 is YYEKEE (reference sequence). The CDR3 nucleotides are TGTGCCAGCAGCTTGACAGGGGGTAGCAATCAGCCCCAGCATTTT. It yields the protein CASSLTGGSNQPQHF. The variable domain in full, completed from reference TRBV5-5 and TRBJ1-5, reads DAGVTQSPTHLIKTRGQQVTLRCSPISGHKSVSWYQQVLGQGPQFIFQYYEKEERGRGNFPDRFSARQFPNYSSELNVNALLLGDSALYLCASSLTGGSNQPQHFGDGTRLSIL.

The genes are TRBV5-5 and TRBJ1-4; D may be TRBD1 (5 bases). Germline CDR1 SGHKS, CDR2 YYEKEE (reference sequence). V lost 0 bases to trimming and J lost 2 bases, with 17 bases between them. The CDR3 spans 18 residues. This CDR3 reads CASSLVPGLGVTNEKLFF. CDR3 sequence (DNA): TGTGCCAGCAGCTTGGTCCCAGGACTAGGGGTCACTAATGAAAAACTGTTTTTT.

The chain links TRBV7-6 to TRBJ2-5; perhaps TRBD1 as D (6 bases). This CDR3 is built from 16 residues. Trimming removed 0 bases from V and 1 base from J, with 12 bases in between. Germline V gene data show CDR1 as SGHVS and CDR2 as FNYEAQ. CDR3 in amino acids: CASSLAGAAIQETQYF. The CDR3 DNA sequence: TGTGCCAGCAGCTTAGCGGGGGCAGCTATCCAAGAGACCCAGTACTTC.